This T cell receptor (beta chain) was observed in a study of T cells in localized non-small cell lung cancer. In the case of this clone: Its antigen remains unidentified.

Study conclusions and caveats: Heterogeneity within the tumor remains possible, as just one region underwent sequencing. In adjacent lung appeared a median about 58 of the top 100 tumor clones.

The assay was immunoSEQ multiplex PCR, and TCRdb's table has in-frame clones only and misses some. The top ten clones hold 1.2% of a sample with 15,000 to 20,000 clones, 90% of them seen once. Per germline, CDR1 ENHRY and CDR2 SYGVKD. Unmatched junction bases numbered 3, after V lost 6 bases and J lost 0 bases. The CDR3 is 14 residues long. The receptor's source is a woman aged 35 to 70 with stage III lung adenocarcinoma. This sequence joins TRBV10-3 and TRBJ1-2; 8 bases align to TRBD1. The sample consisted of peripheral blood mononuclear cells, taken before any cancer treatment. In DNA, the CDR3 is TGTGCCATCAGCCCGGGACAGGCTAACTATGGCTACACCTTC. Encoded protein: CAISPGQANYGYTF.